Following are 3 T cell receptor beta chains from one sample sequenced in a study of OX40 agonist ivuxolimab in advanced cancers. Assay used: immunoSEQ multiplex PCR; TCRdb lists only in-frame clones, some missing. Of some 7,900 clones listed, around 80% were seen once; the top ten hold approximately 15%. This material consisted of CD4+ or CD8+ T cells sorted from blood, taken in a trial of the OX40 agonist ivuxolimab. The receptor source for this set is an adult with an advanced solid tumor such as melanoma, head and neck, liver or kidney cancer.

J is TRBJ1-1 and V is TRBV5-4; D unclear. Germline-derived CDR1 and CDR2 are SGHNT and YYREEE (reference sequence). V lost 4 bases and J 1 base, leaving 5 bases between the germline ends. CDR3 length equals 12 residues. CDR3 region: CASSAANTEAFF. The CDR3 region has the DNA TGTGCCAGCAGCGCTGCGAACACTGAAGCTTTCTTT.

The table lists this clone with a count of one. This chain links TRBV7-9 with TRBJ2-1; D unresolved. This CDR3 has 14 amino acids. In germline, CDR1 is SEHNR, CDR2 FQNEAQ (reference sequence). V lost 3 bases to trimming and J lost 4 bases, with 10 bases between them. This CDR3 reads CASSFRTEYNEQFF. In DNA, the CDR3 is TGTGCCAGCAGCTTTCGGACCGAGTACAATGAGCAGTTCTTC.

The rearrangement joins TRBV7-2 to TRBJ2-5; D not certain. The V gene's germline CDR1 is SGHTA and CDR2 FQGNSA. Trimming took 4 bases from V and 2 from J, leaving 5 bases between them. This CDR3 spans 12 amino acids. DNA of the CDR3: TGTGCCAGCAGCTGGATACAAGAGACCCAGTACTTC. Translation gives CASSWIQETQYF.